These 26 T cell receptor beta chains were all obtained from the same sample, sequenced in a study of identifying expanded T cells in peripheral blood. Some clones are missing from TCRdb's copy, which holds only in-frame ones; the method was immunoSEQ multiplex PCR. The sample lists about 91,000 clones; roughly 90% were seen once. Sequenced sample: blood. The receptor set was obtained from a person between 18 and 75 years old in good health.

This clone was recorded only once. V and J are TRBV5-4 and TRBJ2-3; 8 positions agree with TRBD1. After removal of 3 bases from V and 6 bases from J, the junction contained 3 bases not matched to a gene. The CDR3 is 13 amino acids. Germline V CDR1 and CDR2: SGHNT, YYREEE (reference sequence). DNA for the CDR3: TGTGCCAGCAGCTCCCAGGGGGCGGATACGCAGTATTTT. This encodes CASSSQGADTQYF.

The chain has TRBV5-4 and TRBJ2-5, with D unclear. Per germline, CDR1 SGHNT and CDR2 YYREEE (reference sequence). This CDR3 has 14 residues. The germline V and J ends were trimmed by 0 bases and 5 bases, with 11 bases remaining between them. The CDR3 DNA sequence: TGTGCCAGCAGCTTGGATTCATCAGCGGAGACCCAGTACTTC. Encoded protein: CASSLDSSAETQYF. Full variable domain (outside the CDR3, taken from reference TRBV5-4 and TRBJ2-5): ETGVTQSPTHLIKTRGQQVTLRCSSQSGHNTVSWYQQALGQGPQFIFQYYREEENGRGNFPPRFSGLQFPNYSSELNVNALELDDSALYLCASSLDSSAETQYFGPGTRLLVL.

The chain recombines TRBV6-1 with TRBJ2-3; D is possibly TRBD1 or TRBD2 (5 bases each). Between the trimmed V and J ends, which lost 7 bases and 2 bases, there was a span of 16 bases. This CDR3 is 15 amino acids long. Looked up from germline, CDR1 is MNHNS and CDR2 is SASEGT. CDR3 coding DNA: TGTGCCAGCACCCCCGTCGGGGCGCTCACAGATACGCAGTATTTT. Translation gives CASTPVGALTDTQYF.

The chain links TRBV10-3 to TRBJ2-6; TRBD2 matches 8 bases. V shed 8 bases, J shed 0 bases, and the junction held 12 bases outside the gene matches. The CDR3 has 18 amino acids. CDR1 and CDR2 from the germline V gene are ENHRY and SYGVKD. DNA for the CDR3: TGTGCCATCTCATTAGCGGGGTCCCTAAGCTCTGGGGCCAACGTCCTGACTTTC. Its protein product is CAISLAGSLSSGANVLTF.

The chain joins TRBV7-2 to TRBJ1-5; 11 nucleotides align to TRBD1. V lost 3 bases, J lost 4 bases, and 5 bases stayed unmatched. The CDR3 is 16 residues long. CDR1 is SGHTA and CDR2 is FQGNSA in the germline V gene. The CDR3 DNA is TGTGCCAGCAGCTTCGGACAGGGGGCGGCGAATCAGCCCCAGCATTTT. Its translation: CASSFGQGAANQPQHF.

The chain carries TRBV29-1 and TRBJ2-7; 11 positions agree with TRBD1. The CDR3 runs 13 residues. The J segment lost 7 bases and the V segment lost 8 bases, leaving 10 bases of the junction unmatched. Germline CDR1 reads SQVTM; CDR2 reads ANQGSEA. The CDR3 DNA follows: TGCAGCACATATCGGGACAGGGGGTCGGAGCAGTACTTC. Protein sequence: CSTYRDRGSEQYF.

This sequence joins TRBV11-2 and TRBJ2-7, with D possibly TRBD2 on 7 matching bases. The germline V and J ends were trimmed by 5 bases and 2 bases, with 16 bases remaining between them. Germline CDR1 reads SGHAT; CDR2 reads FQNNGV. The CDR3 runs to 15 residues. CDR3 nucleotide sequence: TGTGCCAGCAGCCCTTCGGGGGGCCCCACCTACGAGCAGTACTTC. Protein sequence: CASSPSGGPTYEQYF.

This clone came up once. CDR3 protein: CASRFTGGTEAFF. The CDR3 coding sequence is TGTGCCAGCAGATTTACAGGGGGCACTGAAGCTTTCTTT. This chain joins TRBV28 and TRBJ1-1; 8 nucleotides match TRBD1. The trim removed 6 bases at V and 4 bases at J, leaving 4 bases unmatched. The germline CDR1 and CDR2 sequences are MDHEN and SYDVKM. The CDR3 covers 13 residues.

The sample holds one count of this clone. The CDR3 sequence: CASSLTGTSDPYGYTF. For the CDR3, the DNA is TGTGCCAGCAGTTTGACCGGGACCTCGGACCCGTATGGCTACACCTTC. The V and J genes are TRBV28 and TRBJ1-2; D perhaps matches TRBD1 (5 bases). The CDR3 contains 16 residues. The ends were cut back, 3 bases at V and 5 bases at J, with 19 bases in the middle. Germline V CDR1 and CDR2: MDHEN, SYDVKM.

J is TRBJ2-3 and V is TRBV7-3, with a possible D match to TRBD1 (5 bases). This CDR3 region has 14 residues. The V end lost 10 bases, the J end lost 2 bases, and 16 bases lay between the germline ends. From germline, CDR1 is SGHTA and CDR2 FQGTGA. CDR3: CANTCGHYTDTQYF. DNA for the CDR3: TGTGCCAACACCTGCGGACACTACACAGATACGCAGTATTTT. Filled out from reference TRBV7-3 and TRBJ2-3, the complete variable domain reads GAGVSQTPSNKVTEKGKYVELRCDPISGHTALYWYRQSLGQGPEFLIYFQGTGAADDSGLPNDRFFAVRPEGSVSTLKIQRTERGDSAVYLCANTCGHYTDTQYFGPGTRLTVL.

This chain joins TRBV12-5 and TRBJ2-2; D not certain. The CDR3 loop spans 13 amino acids. The germline V gene has CDR1 LGHNT and CDR2 FRNRAP. V dropped 6 bases and J dropped 1 base, with 6 bases sitting between them. The CDR3 spells CASGPGNTGELFF. The CDR3 region has the DNA TGTGCTAGTGGACCAGGGAACACCGGGGAGCTGTTTTTT.

This clone was counted a single time. The chain is built from TRBV28 and TRBJ1-4; no firm D call. The germline V gene has CDR1 MDHEN and CDR2 SYDVKM. V lost 1 base, J lost 3 bases, and 15 bases lay in between. There are 17 residues in the CDR3. In DNA form, the CDR3 reads TGTGCCAGCAGTTTATTGGCAGGAGTGGCGGCTAATGAAAAACTGTTTTTT. This gives the protein CASSLLAGVAANEKLFF.

As for this clone: The sample contains more than one DNA sequence encoding this CDR3. This CDR3 reads CASSLGQSNYGYTF. In nucleotides, the CDR3 is TGCGCCAGCAGCTTGGGACAGTCAAACTATGGCTACACCTTC. This sequence joins TRBV5-1 and TRBJ1-2, with TRBD1 as a possible D gene (5 bases). The CDR3 runs 14 residues. Germline V CDR1 and CDR2: SGHRS, YFSETQ. V was trimmed by 0 bases and J by 2 bases, leaving 8 bases between them.

This rearrangement joins TRBV18 to TRBJ1-1, with 8 bases lining up with TRBD1. The CDR3 has 12 amino acids. Germline loops: CDR1 KGHSH, CDR2 LQKENI. The trim removed 6 bases at V and 7 bases at J, leaving 4 bases unmatched. CDR3 nucleotides: TGTGCCAGCTCGGAGGACAGGGTTGAAGCTTTCTTT. Amino acids: CASSEDRVEAFF.

This clone came up once. This rearrangement joins TRBV6-5 to TRBJ1-1; D is perhaps TRBD1 (6 bases). V was shortened by 6 bases and J by 0 bases, with 11 bases between the two germline ends. This CDR3 contains 14 residues. CDR1 and CDR2 from the germline V gene are MNHEY and SVGAGI. For the CDR3, the DNA is TGTGCCAGCAGCGGGACACGTATGAACACTGAAGCTTTCTTT. This translates into CASSGTRMNTEAFF.

The rearrangement links TRBV5-4 to TRBJ2-5; 9 bases line up with TRBD2. V was pared by 3 bases and J by 4 bases, with 7 bases of the junction left unmatched. The CDR3 sequence is 15 residues long. CDR1 and CDR2 (germline): SGHNT, YYREEE (reference sequence). The CDR3 nucleotides are TGTGCCAGCAGCTCGGGGACTAGCTATCGAGAGACCCAGTACTTC. Protein product: CASSSGTSYRETQYF. The full variable domain, its missing parts supplied by reference TRBV5-4 and TRBJ2-5, is ETGVTQSPTHLIKTRGQQVTLRCSSQSGHNTVSWYQQALGQGPQFIFQYYREEENGRGNFPPRFSGLQFPNYSSELNVNALELDDSALYLCASSSGTSYRETQYFGPGTRLLVL.

This rearrangement joins TRBV6-1 to TRBJ2-7; 8 bases map to TRBD1. The CDR3 has 15 amino acids. In germline, CDR1 is MNHNS, CDR2 SASEGT. Germline trimming cut 2 bases from V and 0 bases from J; bases unmatched to any gene: 3. The CDR3 protein is CASSESGTGSYEQYF. CDR3 sequence (DNA): TGTGCCAGCAGTGAATCCGGGACAGGCTCCTACGAGCAGTACTTC.

This chain links TRBV28 with TRBJ1-2; D gene ambiguous. This CDR3 is built from 13 residues. V was trimmed by 3 bases and J by 7 bases, leaving 12 bases between them. Germline values: CDR1 MDHEN, CDR2 SYDVKM. The CDR3 protein is CASSFRLSGGYTF. The CDR3 DNA sequence: TGTGCCAGCAGTTTTCGACTATCTGGTGGCTACACCTTC.

This chain uses TRBV14 with TRBJ2-3; 7 nucleotides agree with TRBD2. J was trimmed by 0 bases and V by 6 bases; bases with no gene match: 6. This CDR3 has 15 residues. Germline V gene data show CDR1 as SGHDN and CDR2 as FVKESK. As DNA, the CDR3 is TGTGCCAGCAGGGAGACGGGGGGAAGCACAGATACGCAGTATTTT. Translating gives CASRETGGSTDTQYF.

The chain combines TRBV7-6 with TRBJ2-7; D is unclear. Germline CDR1 SGHVS, CDR2 FNYEAQ. The CDR3 sequence is 14 residues long. The V end lost 2 bases, the J end lost 4 bases, and 12 bases lay between the germline ends. The CDR3 sequence: CASSLSVEGYEQYF. CDR3 nucleotides: TGTGCCAGCAGCTTAAGCGTTGAAGGATACGAGCAGTACTTC.

This rearrangement joins TRBV9 to TRBJ2-1, with 7 bases fitting TRBD2. The CDR3 runs to 15 residues. Germline loops: CDR1 SGDLS, CDR2 YYNGEE. With 4 bases clipped from V and 0 bases from J, the junction kept 4 bases outside the gene matches. The CDR3 DNA sequence: TGTGCCAGCAGCCAGACTAGCTACTCCTACAATGAGCAGTTCTTC. Encoded protein: CASSQTSYSYNEQFF.

CDR3 DNA sequence: TGCAGCGTTCGCCCGGGACTAGCGGGATTCGAGCAGTACTTC. This sequence encodes CSVRPGLAGFEQYF. V gene TRBV29-1 combines with J gene TRBJ2-7, with 13 nucleotides matching TRBD2. V lost 5 bases and J lost 6; bases outside the gene matches: 7. The CDR3 totals 14 residues. The germline gives CDR1 SQVTM, CDR2 ANQGSEA.

V gene TRBV6-1 combines with J gene TRBJ2-7, with D unclear. CDR3 length: 12 amino acids. CDR1 is MNHNS and CDR2 is SASEGT in the germline V gene. Trimming cost V 4 bases and J 7 bases, with 11 bases left between them. This chain's CDR3 is CASSGSRREQYF. The CDR3 bases are TGTGCCAGCAGTGGGTCTAGGAGAGAGCAGTACTTC.

V gene TRBV10-3 combines with J gene TRBJ2-3; 7 bases map to TRBD2. J gave up 5 bases and V 5 bases, and 7 bases lay outside the gene matches. The CDR3 is 14 amino acids. CDR1 ENHRY and CDR2 SYGVKD come from the germline V gene. The CDR3 sequence: CAISQPSGGDTQYF. In DNA form, the CDR3 reads TGTGCCATCAGTCAACCTAGCGGAGGAGATACGCAGTATTTT.

There are a few counts of this clone. The CDR3 bases are TGCGCCAGCAGCGTCCGAAGCGTCGGGTCCTTCTCCTACGAGCAGTACTTC. Protein: CASSVRSVGSFSYEQYF. The chain recombines TRBV5-1 with TRBJ2-7; D gene uncertain. CDR1 and CDR2 (germline): SGHRS, YFSETQ. Trimming removed 4 bases at V and 0 bases at J, with 20 bases between. The CDR3 spans 17 residues.

This clone was seen a few times. The rearrangement joins TRBV11-2 to TRBJ2-7, with TRBD1 identical over 8 bases. CDR1 and CDR2 from the germline V gene are SGHAT and FQNNGV. The J segment lost 3 bases and the V segment lost 5 bases, leaving 9 bases of the junction unmatched. The CDR3 totals 15 residues. The CDR3 loop reads CASSPGQGLSYEQYF. CDR3 DNA sequence: TGTGCCAGCAGCCCAGGACAGGGTTTGAGCTACGAGCAGTACTTC.